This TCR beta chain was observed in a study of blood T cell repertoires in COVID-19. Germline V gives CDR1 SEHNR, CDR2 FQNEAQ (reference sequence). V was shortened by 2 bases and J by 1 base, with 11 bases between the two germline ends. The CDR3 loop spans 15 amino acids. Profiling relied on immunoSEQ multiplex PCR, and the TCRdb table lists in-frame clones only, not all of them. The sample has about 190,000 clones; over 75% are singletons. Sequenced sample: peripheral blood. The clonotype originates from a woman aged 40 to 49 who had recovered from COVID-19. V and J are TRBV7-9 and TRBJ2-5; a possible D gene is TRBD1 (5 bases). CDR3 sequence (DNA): TGTGCCAGCAGCTTATCAGGGCTACCCCAAGAGACCCAGTACTTC. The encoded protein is CASSLSGLPQETQYF. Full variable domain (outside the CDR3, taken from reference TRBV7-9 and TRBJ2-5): DTGVSQNPRHKITKRGQNVTFRCDPISEHNRLYWYRQTLGQGPEFLTYFQNEAQLEKSRLLSDRFSAERPKGSFSTLEIQRTEQGDSAMYLCASSLSGLPQETQYFGPGTRLLVL.